This passage covers 14 T cell receptor beta chains from one sample sequenced in a study of beta chain features in type 1 diabetes. The sequenced template was cDNA made from the entire isolated RNA. Repertoires were generated with immunoSEQ multiplex PCR, while TCRdb's copy carries only in-frame clones and drops some. The repertoire has 250,000 to 350,000 clones, approximately 15% of them found once; the top ten carry 0.015% to 0.02%. Notes on the study in general: In every one of the four CD4+ subsets, TCRB CDR3s were moderately but significantly shorter in Type 1 diabetes patients.

The antigens of these receptors remain unknown. Specimen: naive CD4+ T cells from blood. Receptors were obtained from a man aged 25-45 years with type 1 diabetes.

In DNA form, the CDR3 reads TGCAGTGCTAGAGATCTCGTGACCCAGTACTTC. This codes for CSARDLVTQYF. V is TRBV20-1 and J is TRBJ2-5; D unresolved. The CDR3 has 11 residues. Looked up from germline, CDR1 is DFQATT and CDR2 is SNEGSKA (reference sequence). V was trimmed by 0 bases and J by 7 bases, leaving 6 bases between them.

The rearrangement joins TRBV20-1 to TRBJ2-2; D is unclear. The CDR3 is made up of 11 amino acids. V was trimmed by 3 bases and J by 7 bases, leaving 6 bases between them. Per the germline V gene, CDR1 is DFQATT and CDR2 is SNEGSKA (reference sequence). CDR3 residues: CSASPGGELFF. The CDR3 nucleotides read TGCAGTGCTAGCCCGGGCGGGGAGCTGTTTTTT.

A few counts support this clone. This chain uses TRBV6-5 with TRBJ1-1, with D possibly TRBD1 on 5 matching bases. The CDR3 has 12 amino acids. Trimming removed 4 bases from V and 5 bases from J, with 8 bases in between. CDR1 is MNHEY, CDR2 SVGAGI, per germline. The CDR3 nucleotides are TGTGCCAGCAGTTCCGACAGTACTGAAGCTTTCTTT. Translated, it gives CASSSDSTEAFF.

This clone turned up a few times. The V gene is TRBV7-2, the J gene TRBJ1-5; 8 bases are a match to TRBD1. CDR1 is SGHTA and CDR2 is FQGNSA in the germline V gene. With V trimmed by 5 bases and J by 9 bases, 15 bases remained unmatched. This CDR3 contains 16 residues. The DNA for the CDR3 is TGTGCCAGCAGCCGTAACCCAGGACAGGGCGAATCGCCCCAGCATTTT. Protein: CASSRNPGQGESPQHF.

This clone is a singleton in its sample. CDR3 sequence: CASRQGANYGYTF. The CDR3 region has the DNA TGTGCCAGCAGACAGGGAGCTAACTATGGCTACACCTTC. The V gene is TRBV27, the J gene TRBJ1-2; TRBD1 might be the D (6 bases). CDR1 MNHEY and CDR2 SMNVEV come from the germline V gene (reference sequence). The CDR3 length is 13 residues. V lost 6 bases and J 0 bases, leaving 8 bases between the germline ends.

The chain links TRBV19 to TRBJ2-1; D unresolved. The V gene's germline CDR1 is LNHDA and CDR2 SQIVND (reference sequence). There are 12 residues in the CDR3. V lost 1 base and J 10 bases, leaving 8 bases between the germline ends. In DNA, the CDR3 is TGTGCCAGTAGTATAGCGACTGGAGAGCAGTTCTTC. It yields the protein CASSIATGEQFF.

This clone appeared a few times. The chain links TRBV30 to TRBJ2-7, with TRBD2 as a possible D gene (6 bases). The V gene lost 0 bases and the J gene lost 0 bases, with 12 bases spanning the gap. The CDR3 is made up of 15 amino acids. The germline V gene has CDR1 GTSNPN and CDR2 SVGIG (reference sequence). CDR3 DNA: TGTGCCTGGAGTGTACGGGTTAGCGGCTCCTACGAGCAGTACTTC. Translated, it gives CAWSVRVSGSYEQYF.

This chain uses TRBV7-9 with TRBJ1-1; 7 bases map to TRBD1. This CDR3 has 15 amino acids. The V and J ends lost 5 bases and 1 base, in that order; junction bases with no gene match: 7. CDR1 and CDR2 (germline): SEHNR, FQNEAQ (reference sequence). The DNA for the CDR3 is TGTGCCAGCAGCCAAGGCCGGGACAGGAACACTGAAGCTTTCTTT. Translating it yields CASSQGRDRNTEAFF.

The chain joins TRBV18 to TRBJ2-1; TRBD2 matches 11 bases. Germline assignment: CDR1 KGHSH and CDR2 LQKENI. With 5 bases clipped from V and 3 bases from J, the junction kept 3 bases outside the gene matches. The CDR3 runs to 15 residues. The CDR3 sequence is CASSIGTSGYNEQFF. CDR3 bases: TGTGCCAGCTCAATCGGGACTAGCGGCTACAATGAGCAGTTCTTC. The variable domain in full, completed from reference TRBV18 and TRBJ2-1, reads NAGVMQNPRHLVRRRGQEARLRCSPMKGHSHVYWYRQLPEEGLKFMVYLQKENIIDESGMPKERFSAEFPKEGPSILRIQQVVRGDSAAYFCASSIGTSGYNEQFFGPGTRLTVL.

This rearrangement joins TRBV28 to TRBJ1-2; 7 bases align to TRBD1. Germline CDR1 and CDR2: MDHEN and SYDVKM. The CDR3 consists of 15 residues. V dropped 7 bases and J dropped 1; count of bases not matched to a gene: 9. CDR3 residues: CASNLRQGHNYGYTF. In DNA form, the CDR3 reads TGTGCCAGCAACCTAAGACAGGGACATAACTATGGCTACACCTTC.

The sample holds a few counts of this clone. The rearrangement uses TRBV14 and TRBJ1-2; TRBD1 is a possible D gene (6 bases). Looked up from germline, CDR1 is SGHDN and CDR2 is FVKESK. Between the trimmed V and J ends, which lost 8 bases and 3 bases, there was a span of 10 bases. This CDR3 region has 12 residues. CDR3 sequence reads: CASSGQYYGYTF. In DNA form, the CDR3 reads TGTGCCAGCTCGGGACAATACTATGGCTACACCTTC.

The chain links TRBV19 to TRBJ2-4; no firm D call. The CDR3 extends over 14 amino acids. With 6 bases removed from V and 3 bases from J, the gap between germline ends came to 12 bases. Germline values: CDR1 LNHDA, CDR2 SQIVND (reference sequence). The CDR3 sequence is CASRAVSSKNIQYF. DNA of the CDR3: TGTGCCAGTAGGGCGGTTTCTAGCAAAAACATTCAGTACTTC.

The V gene is TRBV5-1, the J gene TRBJ2-7; 9 bases are a match to TRBD1. Per germline, CDR1 SGHRS and CDR2 YFSETQ. This CDR3 region has 15 residues. After removal of 9 bases from V and 12 bases from J, the junction contained 22 bases not matched to a gene. In nucleotides, the CDR3 is TGCGCCACCGCGGAATTCCTGGGACAGGGCTTTCTGCCGTACTTC. It encodes CATAEFLGQGFLPYF.

This chain connects TRBV28 to TRBJ2-7; D perhaps matches TRBD1 (5 bases). This CDR3 spans 15 amino acids. The germline CDR1 and CDR2 sequences are MDHEN and SYDVKM. The ends were cut back, 3 bases at V and 2 bases at J, with 14 bases in the middle. CDR3 in amino acids: CASSFPEQVPYEQYF. The DNA of the CDR3 is TGTGCCAGCAGTTTCCCCGAACAGGTTCCCTACGAGCAGTACTTC.